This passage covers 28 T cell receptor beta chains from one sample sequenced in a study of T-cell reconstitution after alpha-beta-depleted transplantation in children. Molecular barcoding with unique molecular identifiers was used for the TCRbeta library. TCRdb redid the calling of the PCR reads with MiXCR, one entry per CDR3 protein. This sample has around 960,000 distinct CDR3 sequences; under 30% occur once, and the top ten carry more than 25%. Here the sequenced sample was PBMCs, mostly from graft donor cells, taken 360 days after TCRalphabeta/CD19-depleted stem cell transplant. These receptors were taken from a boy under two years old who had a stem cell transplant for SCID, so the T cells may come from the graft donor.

The CDR3 DNA reads as TGTGCCAGCGGACCCGGGACACTCTACGAGCAGTACTTC. Its translation: CASGPGTLYEQYF. The chain couples TRBV28 to TRBJ2-7, with TRBD1 as a possible D gene (6 bases). The CDR3 contains 13 residues. The ends were cut back, 8 bases at V and 3 bases at J, with 14 bases in the middle. CDR1 and CDR2 from the germline V gene are MDHEN and SYDVKM. Looking up the rest from reference TRBV28 and TRBJ2-7 gives the full variable domain: DVKVTQSSRYLVKRTGEKVFLECVQDMDHENMFWYRQDPGLGLRLIYFSYDVKMKEKGDIPEGYSVSREKKERFSLILESASTNQTSMYLCASGPGTLYEQYFGPGTRLTVT.

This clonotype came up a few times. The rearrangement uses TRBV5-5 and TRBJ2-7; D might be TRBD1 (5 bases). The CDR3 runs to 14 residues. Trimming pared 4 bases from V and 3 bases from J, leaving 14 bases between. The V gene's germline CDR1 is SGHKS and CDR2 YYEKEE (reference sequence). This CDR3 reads CASSRPGRVYEQYF. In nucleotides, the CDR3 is TGTGCCAGCAGCCGCCCGGGCAGGGTCTACGAGCAGTACTTC.

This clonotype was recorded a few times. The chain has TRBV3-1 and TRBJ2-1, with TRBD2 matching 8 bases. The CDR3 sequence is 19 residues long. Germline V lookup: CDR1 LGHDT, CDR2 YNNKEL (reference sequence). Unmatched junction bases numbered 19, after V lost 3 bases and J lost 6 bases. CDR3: CASSHKGTSGGAVVNEQFF. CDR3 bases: TGTGCCAGCAGCCACAAGGGCACGTCGGGGGGGGCCGTGGTCAATGAGCAGTTCTTC.

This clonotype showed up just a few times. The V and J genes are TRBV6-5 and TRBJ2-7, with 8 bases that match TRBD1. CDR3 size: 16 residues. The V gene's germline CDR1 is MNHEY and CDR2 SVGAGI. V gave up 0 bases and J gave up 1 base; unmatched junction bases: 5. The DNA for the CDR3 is TGTGCCAGCAGTTACTCCGGACAGGGACCTTCCTACGAGCAGTACTTC. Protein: CASSYSGQGPSYEQYF.

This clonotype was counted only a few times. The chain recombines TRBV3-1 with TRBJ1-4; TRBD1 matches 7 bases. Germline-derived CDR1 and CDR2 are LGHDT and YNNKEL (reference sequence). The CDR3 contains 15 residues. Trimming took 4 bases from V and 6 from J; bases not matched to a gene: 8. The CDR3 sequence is CASSPHRGIDEKLFF. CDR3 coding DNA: TGTGCCAGCAGCCCTCACAGGGGAATTGATGAAAAACTGTTTTTT.

For the CDR3, the DNA is TGCAGTGCTAGGCGAAACTACAGGGGGCAAGAGACCCAGTACTTC. It translates to CSARRNYRGQETQYF. This chain connects TRBV20-1 to TRBJ2-5, with TRBD1 identical over 8 bases. Trimming at V came to 3 bases and at J to 2 bases, leaving 8 bases not matched to a gene. Germline V lookup: CDR1 DFQATT, CDR2 SNEGSKA (reference sequence). CDR3 size: 15 residues.

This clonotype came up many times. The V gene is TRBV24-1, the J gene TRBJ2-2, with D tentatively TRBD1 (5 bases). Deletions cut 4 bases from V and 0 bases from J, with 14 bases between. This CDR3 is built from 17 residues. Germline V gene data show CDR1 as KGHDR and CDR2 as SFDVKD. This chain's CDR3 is CATSESTGAPNTGELFF. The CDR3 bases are TGTGCCACCAGTGAATCCACAGGAGCCCCGAACACCGGGGAGCTGTTTTTT.

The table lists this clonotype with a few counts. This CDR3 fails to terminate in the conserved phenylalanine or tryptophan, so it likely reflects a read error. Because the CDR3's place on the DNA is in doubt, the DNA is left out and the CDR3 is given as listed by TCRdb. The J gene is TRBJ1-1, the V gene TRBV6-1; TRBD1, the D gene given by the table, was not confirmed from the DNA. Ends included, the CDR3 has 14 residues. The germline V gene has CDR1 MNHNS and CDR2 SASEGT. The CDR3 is CASRGTGRGEPIWP.

CDR3 bases: TGCGCCAGCAGCTTACGCCGACAGGGGCTTAGCAACACTGAAGCTTTCTTT. Translation: CASSLRRQGLSNTEAFF. The rearrangement uses TRBV5-1 and TRBJ1-1, with TRBD1 matching 8 bases. Looked up from germline, CDR1 is SGHRS and CDR2 is YFSETQ. V shed 2 bases and J 2 bases; nucleotides not matched to a gene: 11. The CDR3 has 17 amino acids.

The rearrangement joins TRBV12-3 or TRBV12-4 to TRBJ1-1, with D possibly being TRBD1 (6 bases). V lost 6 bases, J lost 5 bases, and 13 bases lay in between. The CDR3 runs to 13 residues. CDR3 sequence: CASRGTFGTEAFF. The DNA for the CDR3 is TGTGCCAGCAGGGGGACATTTGGGACTGAAGCTTTCTTT.

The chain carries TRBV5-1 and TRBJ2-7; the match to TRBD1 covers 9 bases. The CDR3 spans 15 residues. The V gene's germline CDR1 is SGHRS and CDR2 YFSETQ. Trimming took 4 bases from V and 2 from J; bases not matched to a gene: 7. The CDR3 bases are TGCGCCAGCAGCGCGACAGGGGGTCCCCCCTACGAGCAGTACTTC. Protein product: CASSATGGPPYEQYF.

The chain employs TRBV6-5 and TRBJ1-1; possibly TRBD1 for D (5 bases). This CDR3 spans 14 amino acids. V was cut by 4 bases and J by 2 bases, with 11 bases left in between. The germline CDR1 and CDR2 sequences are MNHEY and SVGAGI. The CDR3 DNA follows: TGTGCCAGCAGTTTCTCGGGACGAAACACTGAAGCTTTCTTT. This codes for CASSFSGRNTEAFF.

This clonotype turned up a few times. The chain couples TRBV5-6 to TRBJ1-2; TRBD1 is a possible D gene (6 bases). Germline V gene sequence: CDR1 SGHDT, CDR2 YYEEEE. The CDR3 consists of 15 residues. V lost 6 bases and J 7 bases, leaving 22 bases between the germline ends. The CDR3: CASTRGPGRDGGYTF. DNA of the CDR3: TGTGCCAGCACCAGGGGACCCGGTCGTGACGGTGGCTACACCTTC.

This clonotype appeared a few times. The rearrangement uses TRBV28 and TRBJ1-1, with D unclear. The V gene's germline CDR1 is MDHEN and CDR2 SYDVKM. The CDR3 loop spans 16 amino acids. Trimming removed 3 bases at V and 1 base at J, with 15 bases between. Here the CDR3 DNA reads TGTGCCAGCAGTTTTTTTGGGGAGACAACGAACACTGAAGCTTTCTTT. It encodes CASSFFGETTNTEAFF.

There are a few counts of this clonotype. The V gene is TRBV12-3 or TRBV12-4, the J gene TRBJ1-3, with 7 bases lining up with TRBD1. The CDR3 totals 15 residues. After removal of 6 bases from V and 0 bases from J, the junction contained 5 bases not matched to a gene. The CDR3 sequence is CASRQGSGSGNTIYF. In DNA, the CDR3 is TGTGCCAGCAGACAGGGGAGCGGCTCTGGAAACACCATATATTTT.

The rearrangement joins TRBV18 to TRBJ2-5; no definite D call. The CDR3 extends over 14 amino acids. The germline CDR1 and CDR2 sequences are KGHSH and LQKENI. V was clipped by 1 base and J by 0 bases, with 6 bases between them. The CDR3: CASSPRADQETQYF. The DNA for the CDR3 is TGTGCCAGCTCACCACGGGCCGACCAAGAGACCCAGTACTTC.

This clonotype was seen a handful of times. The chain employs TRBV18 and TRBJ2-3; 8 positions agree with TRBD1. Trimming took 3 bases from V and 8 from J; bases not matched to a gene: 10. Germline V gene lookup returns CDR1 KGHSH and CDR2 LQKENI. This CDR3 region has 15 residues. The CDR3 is CASSPADRVEGTQYF. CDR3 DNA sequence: TGTGCCAGCTCACCCGCGGACAGGGTCGAGGGTACGCAGTATTTT.

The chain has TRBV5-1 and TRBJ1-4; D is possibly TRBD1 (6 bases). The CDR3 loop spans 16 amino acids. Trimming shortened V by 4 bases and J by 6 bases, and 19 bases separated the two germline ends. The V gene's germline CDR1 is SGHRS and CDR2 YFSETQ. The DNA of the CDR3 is TGCGCCAGCAGCCCACGACCCGTGGACAGAGATGAAAAACTGTTTTTT. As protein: CASSPRPVDRDEKLFF.

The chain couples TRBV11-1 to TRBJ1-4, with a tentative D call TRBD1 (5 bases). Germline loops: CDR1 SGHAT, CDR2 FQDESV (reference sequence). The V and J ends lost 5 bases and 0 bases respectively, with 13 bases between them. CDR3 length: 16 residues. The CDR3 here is CASSPGGGATNEKLFF. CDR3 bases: TGTGCCAGCAGCCCAGGCGGGGGAGCAACTAATGAAAAACTGTTTTTT.

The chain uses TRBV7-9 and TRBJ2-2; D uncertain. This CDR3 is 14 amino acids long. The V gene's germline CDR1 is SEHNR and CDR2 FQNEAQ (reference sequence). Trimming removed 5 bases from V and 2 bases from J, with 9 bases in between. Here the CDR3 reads CASSVNPNTGELFF. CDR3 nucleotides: TGTGCCAGCAGCGTCAACCCAAACACCGGGGAGCTGTTTTTT.

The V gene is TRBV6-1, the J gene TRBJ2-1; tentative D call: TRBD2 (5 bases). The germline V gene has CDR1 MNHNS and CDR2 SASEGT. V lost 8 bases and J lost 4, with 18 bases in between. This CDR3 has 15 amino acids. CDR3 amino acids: CASGRPGSAYNEQFF. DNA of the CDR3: TGTGCCAGCGGGCGTCCGGGATCGGCGTACAATGAGCAGTTCTTC.

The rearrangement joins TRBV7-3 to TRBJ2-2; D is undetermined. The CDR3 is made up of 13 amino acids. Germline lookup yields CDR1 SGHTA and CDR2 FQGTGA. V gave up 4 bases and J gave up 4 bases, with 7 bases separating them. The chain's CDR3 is CASSSDPTGELFF. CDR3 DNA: TGTGCCAGCAGCTCGGACCCCACCGGGGAGCTGTTTTTT.

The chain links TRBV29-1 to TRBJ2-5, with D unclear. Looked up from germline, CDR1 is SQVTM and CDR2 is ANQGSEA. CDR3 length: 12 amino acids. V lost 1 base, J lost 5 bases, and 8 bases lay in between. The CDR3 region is CSVEGVGETQYF. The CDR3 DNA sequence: TGCAGCGTTGAAGGGGTCGGGGAGACCCAGTACTTC.

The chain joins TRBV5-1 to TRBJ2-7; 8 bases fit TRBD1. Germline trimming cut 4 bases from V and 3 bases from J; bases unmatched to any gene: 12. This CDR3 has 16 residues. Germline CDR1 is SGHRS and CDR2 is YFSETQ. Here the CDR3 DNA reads TGCGCCAGCAGCGCCGGACAGGGATTCTCTTTCTACGAGCAGTACTTC. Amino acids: CASSAGQGFSFYEQYF.

The CDR3 sequence: CSARDLAVSGEQYF. The CDR3 bases are TGCAGTGCTAGAGATTTGGCAGTGTCGGGCGAGCAGTACTTC. The gene calls are TRBV20-1 and TRBJ2-7; D gene uncertain. V lost 0 bases and J lost 6, with 15 bases in between. CDR1 is DFQATT, CDR2 SNEGSKA, per germline (reference sequence). The CDR3 has 14 amino acids.

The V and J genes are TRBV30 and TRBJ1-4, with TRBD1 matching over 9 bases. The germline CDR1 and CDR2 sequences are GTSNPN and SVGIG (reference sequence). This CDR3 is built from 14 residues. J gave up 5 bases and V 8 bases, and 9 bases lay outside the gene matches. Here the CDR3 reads CAGDSGTGNEKLFF. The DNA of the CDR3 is TGTGCCGGAGATTCCGGGACAGGGAATGAAAAACTGTTTTTT. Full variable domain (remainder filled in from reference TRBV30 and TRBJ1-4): SQTIHQWPATLVQPVGSPLSLECTVEGTSNPNLYWYRQAAGRGLQLLFYSVGIGQISSEVPQNLSASRPQDRQFILSSKKLLLSDSGFYLCAGDSGTGNEKLFFGSGTQLSVL.

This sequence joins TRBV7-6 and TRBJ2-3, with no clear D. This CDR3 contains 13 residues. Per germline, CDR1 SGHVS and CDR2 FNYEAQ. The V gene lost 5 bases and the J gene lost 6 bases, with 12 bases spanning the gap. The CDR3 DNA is TGTGCCAGCAGCCCAATGGGTGGCGATACGCAGTATTTT. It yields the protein CASSPMGGDTQYF.

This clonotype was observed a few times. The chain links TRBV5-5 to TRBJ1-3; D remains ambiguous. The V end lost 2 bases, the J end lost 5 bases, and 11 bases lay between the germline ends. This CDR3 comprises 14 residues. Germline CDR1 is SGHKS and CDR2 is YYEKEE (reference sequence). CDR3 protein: CASSFWDTRNTIYF. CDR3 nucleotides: TGTGCCAGCAGCTTTTGGGATACTAGAAACACCATATATTTT.